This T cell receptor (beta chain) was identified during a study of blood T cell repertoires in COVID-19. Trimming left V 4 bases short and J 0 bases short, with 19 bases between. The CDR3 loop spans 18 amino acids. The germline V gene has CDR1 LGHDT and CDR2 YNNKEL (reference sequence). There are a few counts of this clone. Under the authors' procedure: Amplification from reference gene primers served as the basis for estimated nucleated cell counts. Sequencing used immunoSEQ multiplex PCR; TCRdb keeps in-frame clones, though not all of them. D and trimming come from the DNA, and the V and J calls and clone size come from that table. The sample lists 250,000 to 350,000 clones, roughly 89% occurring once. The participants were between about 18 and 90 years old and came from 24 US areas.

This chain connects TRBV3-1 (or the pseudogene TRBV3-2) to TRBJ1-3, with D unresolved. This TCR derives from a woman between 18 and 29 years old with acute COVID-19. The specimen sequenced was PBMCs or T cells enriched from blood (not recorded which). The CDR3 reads CASSRGELYSLSGNTIYF. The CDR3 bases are TGTGCCAGCAGCCGCGGGGAATTGTACTCCCTCTCTGGAAACACCATATATTTT.